The rows below give T cell receptor beta chains drawn from one sample of a study of CD8+CD57+ T cells in acquired aplastic anemia. MiXCR, run by TCRdb on the reads, gives a single entry per CDR3 protein. The sample lists about 110,000 distinct CDR3 sequences, 40% to 60% occurring once. The sequenced material came from sorted CD4+, CD8+, or CD8+CD57+ T cells (not recorded which) from PBMCs. The source is a human donor in good health, serving as a control. Each CDR3 is given with its conserved first and last residue.

J gene	V gene	CDR3 length	CDR3 protein
TRBJ1-5	TRBV12-3/TRBV12-4	13	CASSGQTDQPQHF
TRBJ1-2	TRBV10-3	13	CATRQEIGYGYTF
TRBJ2-1	TRBV15	14	CATSTGTSLNEQFF
TRBJ1-2	TRBV5-1	14	CASSQDRVDTGYTF
TRBJ1-5	TRBV19	15	CASSIDPARSQPQHF
TRBJ2-1	TRBV24-1	13	CATSDLGYNEQFF
TRBJ2-5	TRBV7-8	17	CASSLGTSGGAQETQYF
TRBJ2-2	TRBV2	15	CASSEKGQSTGELFF
TRBJ1-5	TRBV19	14	CASSSSRANQPQHF
.	TRBV2	13	CASTGTAAYEQYF
TRBJ2-7	TRBV7-8	13	CASSLREAEVQYF
TRBJ2-6	TRBV11-1	18	CASSLTGTRLSGANVLTF
TRBJ1-1	TRBV15	14	CATSRGAGNTEAFF
TRBJ2-7	TRBV25-1	21	CASSFYICSARDPRVSYEQYF
TRBJ2-5	TRBV6-5	11	CASSLLETQYF